These T cell receptor beta chains were read from a single sample in a study of shared clonotypes between healthy human individuals. Using immunoSEQ multiplex PCR, the repertoire was profiled, and TCRdb retains in-frame clones only, with some absent. The data show about 490,000 clones, 76% seen once. Source material: PBMCs. Receptor source: a middle-aged woman in good health. Some clones in this sample may be carry-over from other donors' samples. The CDR3 runs from the conserved cysteine through the conserved F or W. The D gene is left open where the match is weak. Only some rows state a clone size, as once, few, many or a class for expanded clones.

13 TRBJ2-1 NA TRBD1 TRBV28 CASSNRGYNEQFF TGTGCCAGCAGCAACAGGGGATACAATGAGCAGTTCTTC
13 TRBJ1-2 NA NA TRBV6-6 CAAGHENNYGYTF TGTGCCGCCGGACACGAAAACAACTATGGCTACACCTTC
16 TRBJ2-1 NA TRBD2 TRBV6-5 CASSSTGLSSYNEQFF TGTGCCAGCAGTTCTACGGGACTATCCTCCTACAATGAGCAGTTCTTC
14 TRBJ2-5 NA TRBD2 TRBV5-1 CASSSRSGRETQYF TGCGCCAGCAGCTCGAGAAGCGGGAGAGAGACCCAGTACTTC
17 TRBJ2-7 NA TRBD1 TRBV30 CAWSPLQRGTGFHEQYF TGTGCCTGGAGTCCCCTCCAAAGAGGGACAGGGTTCCACGAGCAGTACTTC
12 TRBJ2-1 NA NA TRBV7-9 CASGGGYNEQFF TGTGCCAGCGGAGGCGGTTACAATGAGCAGTTCTTC
14 TRBJ2-7 few TRBD1 TRBV2 CASTRGQGPWEQYF TGTGCCAGCACCCGGGGACAGGGACCTTGGGAGCAGTACTTC
11 TRBJ2-7 NA NA TRBV25-1 CASSGAYEQYF TGTGCCAGCAGTGGGGCCTACGAGCAGTACTTC
14 TRBJ2-7 NA NA TRBV10-3 CAISERGFTREQYF TGTGCCATCAGTGAGAGGGGGTTCACGAGGGAGCAGTACTTC
14 TRBJ2-7 once TRBD2 TRBV19 CASRTSGAGSEQYF TGTGCCAGTAGAACTAGCGGGGCCGGGTCGGAGCAGTACTTC
14 TRBJ2-7 NA TRBD1 TRBV7-9 CASSSEGQGYEQYF TGTGCCAGCAGCTCAGAAGGACAGGGCTACGAGCAGTACTTC
12 TRBJ2-7 NA NA TRBV28 CASSSHTGDRHF TGTGCCAGCAGTTCCCATACTGGAGATCGGCACTTC
16 TRBJ1-4 NA NA TRBV6-6 CASSYSGRVEDEKLFF TGTGCCAGCAGTTACTCAGGACGGGTGGAAGATGAAAAACTGTTTTTT
13 TRBJ2-7 NA TRBD1 TRBV2 CASRTGFSYEQYF TGTGCCAGCAGGACAGGGTTCTCCTACGAGCAGTACTTC
13 TRBJ2-7 NA TRBD1 TRBV29-1 CSVPGTGPYEQYF TGCAGCGTCCCCGGGACAGGGCCCTACGAGCAGTACTTC
16 TRBJ2-2 once TRBD2 TRBV5-1 CASSLSGTSHTGELFF TGCGCCAGCAGCCTCTCCGGGACTAGCCACACCGGGGAGCTGTTTTTT
14 TRBJ1-2 NA NA TRBV21-1 CASSKCGETHGYTF TGTGCCAGCAGCAAGTGTGGGGAGACTCATGGCTACACCTTC
16 TRBJ2-7 NA TRBD1 TRBV6-1 CASSESLGQGSYEQYF TGTGCCAGCAGTGAGAGCCTGGGACAGGGCTCCTACGAGCAGTACTTC
18 TRBJ2-2 NA NA TRBV19 CASSITAGRDSNTGELFF TGTGCCAGTAGTATCACCGCGGGGCGGGACAGCAACACCGGGGAGCTGTTTTTT
14 TRBJ2-7 NA NA TRBV21-1 CASTPLAAAYEQYF TGTGCCAGCACCCCACTAGCGGCCGCCTACGAGCAGTACTTC
13 TRBJ1-2 NA NA TRBV12-5 CASARDSTRSYTF TGTGCTAGTGCCCGAGACAGTACCAGGAGCTACACCTTC
15 TRBJ1-1 once TRBD1 TRBV28 CASSPWTGENTEAFF TGTGCCAGCAGCCCCTGGACAGGGGAGAACACTGAAGCTTTCTTT
14 TRBJ1-2 NA TRBD1 TRBV18 CASSPIRDSYGYTF TGTGCCAGCTCACCGATCCGGGACAGCTATGGCTACACCTTC
13 TRBJ2-7 NA NA TRBV9 CASSVAVWGEQYF TGTGCCAGCAGCGTAGCTGTGTGGGGCGAGCAGTACTTC
12 TRBJ2-5 NA NA TRBV28 CASSLHPGTQYF TGTGCCAGCAGTCTCCATCCGGGGACCCAGTACTTC
14 TRBJ1-1 NA TRBD1 TRBV6-1 CAIGQGAFNTEAFF TGTGCCATCGGACAGGGAGCATTCAACACTGAAGCTTTCTTT
15 TRBJ1-2 NA NA TRBV7-9 CASGSTSGWDYGYTF TGTGCCAGCGGGTCAACTTCAGGGTGGGACTATGGCTACACCTTC
13 TRBJ2-1 NA TRBD2 TRBV5-1 CASSSTSGGEQFF TGCGCCAGCAGCTCCACTAGCGGCGGTGAGCAGTTCTTC
14 TRBJ2-5 NA NA TRBV28 CASSLLSLQETQYF TGTGCCAGCAGTTTATTGTCACTCCAAGAGACCCAGTACTTC
12 TRBJ2-5 NA NA TRBV7-2 CASSLRRETQYF TGTGCCAGCAGCTTACGACGGGAGACCCAGTACTTC
12 TRBJ2-2 NA NA TRBV19 CASRQATGELFF TGTGCCAGTAGGCAGGCCACCGGGGAGCTGTTTTTT
19 TRBJ2-3 NA NA TRBV6-4 CASSDSGWQGLGSTDTQYF TGTGCCAGCAGTGACTCAGGTTGGCAGGGGTTGGGTAGCACAGATACGCAGTATTTT
13 TRBJ2-7 NA NA TRBV11-3 CASSLGVRDEQYF TGTGCCAGCAGCTTAGGGGTCCGGGACGAGCAGTACTTC
13 TRBJ2-7 NA NA TRBV18 CASSPSGVDEQYF TGTGCCAGCTCACCTAGTGGCGTGGACGAGCAGTACTTC
14 TRBJ2-7 once TRBD1 TRBV28 CAGSRDRGADEQYF TGTGCCGGCAGCAGGGACAGGGGGGCAGACGAGCAGTACTTC